These T cell receptor beta chains were read from a single sample in a study of T cells in localized non-small cell lung cancer. The repertoire was sequenced with immunoSEQ multiplex PCR; TCRdb's copy has only in-frame clones and lacks some. Seen here are approximately 20,000 clones, roughly 84% observed once, and the top ten hold roughly 4%. The sample here was peripheral blood, taken before any cancer treatment. These receptor sequences come from a man aged 40 to 69 with stage I lung adenocarcinoma. CDR3s include the opening cysteine and the closing phenylalanine or tryptophan. The D gene is left open where the match is weak. Rows may omit the clone size; those that give it use once, few, many or a size class.

abundance: -; j_gene: TRBJ2-7; v_gene: TRBV4-1; d_gene: TRBD1; CDR3aa: CASSPKETGSYEQYF; CDR3nt: TGCGCCAGCAGCCCAAAAGAGACAGGGAGCTACGAGCAGTACTTC
abundance: -; j_gene: TRBJ2-3; v_gene: TRBV1; d_gene: -; CDR3aa: CTSSRDPISDTQYF; CDR3nt: TGCACCAGCAGCCGGGATCCCATCTCAGATACGCAGTATTTT
abundance: -; j_gene: TRBJ1-2; v_gene: TRBV6-1; d_gene: -; CDR3aa: CASSERFPGNGYTF; CDR3nt: TGTGCCAGCAGTGAAAGGTTCCCAGGGAATGGCTACACCTTC
abundance: -; j_gene: TRBJ2-1; v_gene: TRBV5-1; d_gene: -; CDR3aa: CASSLGSDSYNEQFF; CDR3nt: TGCGCCAGCAGCTTGGGGTCGGACTCCTACAATGAGCAGTTCTTC
abundance: -; j_gene: TRBJ2-7; v_gene: TRBV18; d_gene: -; CDR3aa: CASSPPYTGNEQYF; CDR3nt: TGTGCCAGCTCACCACCGTACACAGGGAACGAGCAGTACTTC
abundance: -; j_gene: TRBJ2-7; v_gene: TRBV7-9; d_gene: -; CDR3aa: CASSQSVGEQYF; CDR3nt: TGTGCCAGCAGCCAGTCTGTGGGCGAGCAGTACTTC
abundance: -; j_gene: TRBJ1-1; v_gene: TRBV28; d_gene: TRBD1; CDR3aa: CASSPPTGLNTEAFF; CDR3nt: TGTGCCAGCAGCCCCCCGACAGGGTTGAACACTGAAGCTTTCTTT
abundance: -; j_gene: TRBJ2-2; v_gene: TRBV19; d_gene: TRBD1; CDR3aa: CAGRGTANTGELFF; CDR3nt: TGTGCCGGACGAGGGACAGCGAACACCGGGGAGCTGTTTTTT
abundance: once; j_gene: TRBJ1-5; v_gene: TRBV27; d_gene: -; CDR3aa: CASSTKGGTGNQPQHF; CDR3nt: TGTGCCAGCAGTACAAAGGGGGGGACTGGCAATCAGCCCCAGCATTTT
abundance: -; j_gene: TRBJ2-6; v_gene: TRBV7-4; d_gene: TRBD1; CDR3aa: CASSSSDRGLSGANVLTF; CDR3nt: TGTGCCAGCAGCTCCTCGGACAGGGGGCTGTCTGGGGCCAACGTCCTGACTTTC
abundance: -; j_gene: TRBJ2-1; v_gene: TRBV19; d_gene: -; CDR3aa: CASKGGNTNEQFF; CDR3nt: TGTGCCAGTAAGGGGGGGAACACCAATGAGCAGTTCTTC
abundance: -; j_gene: TRBJ1-6; v_gene: TRBV19; d_gene: -; CDR3aa: CASSPQGNSPLHF; CDR3nt: TGTGCCAGTAGCCCCCAGGGCAATTCACCCCTCCACTTT
abundance: -; j_gene: TRBJ1-1; v_gene: TRBV7-2; d_gene: TRBD1; CDR3aa: CASSYRQGAEAFF; CDR3nt: TGTGCCAGCAGTTACCGACAGGGCGCTGAAGCTTTCTTT
abundance: -; j_gene: TRBJ1-1; v_gene: TRBV9; d_gene: -; CDR3aa: CASSRGDGTEAFF; CDR3nt: TGTGCCAGCAGCAGGGGGGATGGCACTGAAGCTTTCTTT
abundance: -; j_gene: TRBJ1-2; v_gene: TRBV28; d_gene: -; CDR3aa: CASSSATTADYGYTF; CDR3nt: TGTGCCAGCAGTTCCGCTACTACGGCGGACTATGGCTACACCTTC
abundance: -; j_gene: TRBJ1-1; v_gene: TRBV15; d_gene: -; CDR3aa: CATSRAGREEAFF; CDR3nt: TGTGCCACCAGCAGAGCTGGCAGGGAGGAAGCTTTCTTT
abundance: -; j_gene: TRBJ1-3; v_gene: TRBV11-2; d_gene: TRBD1; CDR3aa: CASSETGAGNTIYF; CDR3nt: TGTGCCAGCTCGGAGACAGGGGCTGGAAACACCATATATTTT
abundance: -; j_gene: TRBJ2-5; v_gene: TRBV28; d_gene: -; CDR3aa: CASSLRDQAQETQYF; CDR3nt: TGTGCCAGCAGTTTAAGGGATCAAGCCCAAGAGACCCAGTACTTC
abundance: -; j_gene: TRBJ2-1; v_gene: TRBV7-9; d_gene: -; CDR3aa: CASSLSGVRSYNEQFF; CDR3nt: TGTGCCAGCAGCTTATCGGGGGTACGATCCTACAATGAGCAGTTCTTC
abundance: -; j_gene: TRBJ2-1; v_gene: TRBV28; d_gene: TRBD2; CDR3aa: CASSYNPLAGADNEQFF; CDR3nt: TGTGCCAGCAGTTACAATCCTCTAGCGGGAGCGGACAATGAGCAGTTCTTC
abundance: -; j_gene: TRBJ2-3; v_gene: TRBV28; d_gene: TRBD2; CDR3aa: CASNDGAGGPDTQYF; CDR3nt: TGTGCCAGCAACGATGGGGCGGGGGGCCCAGATACGCAGTATTTT
abundance: -; j_gene: TRBJ2-7; v_gene: TRBV4-1; d_gene: -; CDR3aa: CASGGTSQPGSYEQYF; CDR3nt: TGCGCCAGCGGCGGGACGTCCCAACCCGGATCCTACGAGCAGTACTTC
abundance: -; j_gene: TRBJ2-3; v_gene: TRBV5-1; d_gene: -; CDR3aa: CASSLRRGDTQYF; CDR3nt: TGCGCCAGCAGCCTTCGACGGGGAGATACGCAGTATTTT
abundance: -; j_gene: TRBJ1-3; v_gene: TRBV9; d_gene: -; CDR3aa: CASSVAPSVQGSGNTIYF; CDR3nt: TGTGCCAGCAGCGTAGCTCCCTCCGTTCAGGGATCTGGAAACACCATATATTTT
abundance: -; j_gene: TRBJ1-4; v_gene: TRBV5-1; d_gene: TRBD1; CDR3aa: CASSSTGTGAEKLFF; CDR3nt: TGCGCCAGCAGCTCCACCGGGACAGGGGCTGAAAAACTGTTTTTT
abundance: -; j_gene: TRBJ2-7; v_gene: TRBV6-6; d_gene: -; CDR3aa: CASSYSPTGLSYEQYF; CDR3nt: TGTGCCAGCAGTTACTCACCTACAGGGTTATCCTACGAGCAGTACTTC
abundance: -; j_gene: TRBJ1-6; v_gene: TRBV4-3; d_gene: TRBD1; CDR3aa: CASSQPVAGGNSPLHF; CDR3nt: TGCGCCAGCAGCCAACCAGTCGCAGGGGGGAATTCACCCCTCCACTTT
abundance: -; j_gene: TRBJ2-2; v_gene: TRBV5-4; d_gene: -; CDR3aa: CASSLMSGTGELFF; CDR3nt: TGTGCCAGCAGCTTGATGAGCGGTACCGGGGAGCTGTTTTTT
abundance: -; j_gene: TRBJ2-2; v_gene: TRBV28; d_gene: TRBD1; CDR3aa: CASGPAGGTGELFF; CDR3nt: TGTGCCAGCGGCCCTGCAGGGGGCACCGGGGAGCTGTTTTTT
abundance: -; j_gene: TRBJ2-5; v_gene: TRBV15; d_gene: TRBD1; CDR3aa: CATRLPFTGGEVETQYF; CDR3nt: TGTGCCACCAGACTTCCGTTCACAGGGGGCGAGGTGGAGACCCAGTACTTC
abundance: -; j_gene: TRBJ1-6; v_gene: TRBV7-2; d_gene: -; CDR3aa: CASSLWGRGRYSPLHF; CDR3nt: TGTGCCAGCAGCCTCTGGGGGCGAGGGCGCTATTCACCCCTCCACTTT
abundance: -; j_gene: TRBJ2-1; v_gene: TRBV7-8; d_gene: TRBD2; CDR3aa: CASSFQREGEQFF; CDR3nt: TGTGCCAGCAGCTTCCAGCGGGAGGGTGAGCAGTTCTTC
abundance: -; j_gene: TRBJ2-7; v_gene: TRBV6-6; d_gene: TRBD1; CDR3aa: CASTTGATKEQYF; CDR3nt: TGTGCCAGCACGACAGGGGCCACCAAAGAGCAGTACTTC
abundance: -; j_gene: TRBJ1-1; v_gene: TRBV28; d_gene: -; CDR3aa: CASSSWESGLTLNTEAFF; CDR3nt: TGTGCCAGCAGCTCTTGGGAGTCAGGACTGACCCTAAACACTGAAGCTTTCTTT
abundance: -; j_gene: TRBJ2-7; v_gene: TRBV23-1; d_gene: -; CDR3aa: CASRPRGSDYEQYF; CDR3nt: TGCGCCAGCAGACCCAGGGGTAGCGACTACGAGCAGTACTTC
abundance: once; j_gene: TRBJ2-1; v_gene: TRBV28; d_gene: -; CDR3aa: CASSRAPSYNEQFF; CDR3nt: TGTGCCAGCAGCCGGGCGCCCTCCTACAATGAGCAGTTCTTC
abundance: -; j_gene: TRBJ2-5; v_gene: TRBV5-1; d_gene: TRBD1; CDR3aa: CASSLMPGQGQETQYF; CDR3nt: TGCGCCAGCAGCCTTATGCCGGGACAGGGGCAAGAGACCCAGTACTTC
abundance: -; j_gene: TRBJ1-2; v_gene: TRBV28; d_gene: -; CDR3aa: CASSPSGFYGYTF; CDR3nt: TGTGCCAGCAGTCCCTCGGGGTTCTATGGCTACACCTTC
abundance: -; j_gene: TRBJ2-2; v_gene: TRBV10-3; d_gene: -; CDR3aa: CAAKSDTGELFF; CDR3nt: TGTGCCGCTAAGAGCGACACCGGGGAGCTGTTTTTT
abundance: -; j_gene: TRBJ2-7; v_gene: TRBV30; d_gene: -; CDR3aa: CAWSADGDDEQYF; CDR3nt: TGTGCCTGGAGTGCTGACGGTGACGACGAGCAGTACTTC
abundance: few; j_gene: TRBJ2-7; v_gene: TRBV7-8; d_gene: -; CDR3aa: CASSLGGGSEQYF; CDR3nt: TGTGCCAGCAGCCTGGGCGGGGGCAGCGAGCAGTACTTC
abundance: -; j_gene: TRBJ1-4; v_gene: TRBV15; d_gene: -; CDR3aa: CATSIRAEKLFF; CDR3nt: TGTGCCACCAGCATCCGGGCGGAAAAACTGTTTTTT
abundance: -; j_gene: TRBJ2-7; v_gene: TRBV5-4; d_gene: TRBD2; CDR3aa: CASSPTPTSVSYEQYF; CDR3nt: TGTGCCAGCAGCCCTACCCCGACTAGCGTTTCCTACGAGCAGTACTTC
abundance: -; j_gene: TRBJ2-1; v_gene: TRBV18; d_gene: TRBD2; CDR3aa: CASSAGLAGIGEQFF; CDR3nt: TGTGCCAGCTCAGCGGGACTAGCGGGAATTGGAGAGCAGTTCTTC
abundance: once; j_gene: TRBJ1-5; v_gene: TRBV30; d_gene: -; CDR3aa: CAWSLGGGNQPQHF; CDR3nt: TGTGCCTGGAGTCTAGGGGGGGGCAATCAGCCCCAGCATTTT
abundance: -; j_gene: TRBJ2-7; v_gene: TRBV2; d_gene: -; CDR3aa: CASRSGPYYEQYF; CDR3nt: TGTGCCAGCAGGTCGGGCCCCTACTACGAGCAGTACTTC
abundance: -; j_gene: TRBJ1-4; v_gene: TRBV7-9; d_gene: -; CDR3aa: CASSFSGRPTTNEKLFF; CDR3nt: TGTGCCAGCAGCTTTTCCGGTAGACCCACAACTAATGAAAAACTGTTTTTT
abundance: -; j_gene: TRBJ1-2; v_gene: TRBV5-4; d_gene: -; CDR3aa: CASSFGPGYGYTF; CDR3nt: TGTGCCAGCAGCTTCGGACCGGGGTATGGCTACACCTTC
abundance: -; j_gene: TRBJ2-7; v_gene: TRBV6-1; d_gene: TRBD1; CDR3aa: CAARTGVYEQYF; CDR3nt: TGTGCCGCTCGGACAGGAGTCTACGAGCAGTACTTC
abundance: -; j_gene: TRBJ2-7; v_gene: TRBV11-2; d_gene: -; CDR3aa: CASSFGTYEQYF; CDR3nt: TGTGCCAGCAGCTTCGGCACCTACGAGCAGTACTTC
abundance: -; j_gene: TRBJ2-1; v_gene: TRBV28; d_gene: -; CDR3aa: CASSRREVGVHEQFF; CDR3nt: TGTGCCAGCAGCCGGCGGGAAGTGGGAGTCCATGAGCAGTTCTTC
abundance: -; j_gene: TRBJ2-3; v_gene: TRBV2; d_gene: TRBD2; CDR3aa: CASTEGSGTNTDTQYF; CDR3nt: TGTGCCAGCACCGAGGGATCCGGGACTAACACAGATACGCAGTATTTT
abundance: -; j_gene: TRBJ2-3; v_gene: TRBV27; d_gene: -; CDR3aa: CASSPTDKSSTDTQYF; CDR3nt: TGTGCCAGCAGTCCCACGGACAAGTCTAGCACAGATACGCAGTATTTT
abundance: -; j_gene: TRBJ2-1; v_gene: TRBV28; d_gene: TRBD2; CDR3aa: CASSPAGLAGGGYNEQFF; CDR3nt: TGTGCCAGCAGCCCAGCGGGACTAGCGGGAGGAGGGTACAATGAGCAGTTCTTC
abundance: -; j_gene: TRBJ2-3; v_gene: TRBV14; d_gene: -; CDR3aa: CASSQGPLGDTQYF; CDR3nt: TGTGCCAGCAGCCAGGGGCCCCTCGGAGATACGCAGTATTTT